A selection of T cell receptor beta chains follows, all from one sample in a study of type 1 and type 2 diabetes patients. TCRdb recomputed calls from the multiplex PCR reads with MiXCR, one row per CDR3 protein. The table shows some 250,000 distinct CDR3 sequences, with roughly 44% occurring only once. Sequencing used peripheral blood mononuclear cells (PBMCs). The receptors stem from a man aged 18 to 30 with type 2 diabetes. The CDR3 runs from the conserved cysteine through the conserved F or W. D genes are given only for firm matches. Clone sizes are given selectively: once, few, many, or a class where the clone is expanded.

>TRBV6-5|NA|NA|TRBJ1-2
CASSYRALSRLVIYGYTF
TGTGCCAGCAGTTACCGAGCGCTCTCAAGATTAGTGATTTATGGCTACACCTTC
>TRBV19|TRBD2|NA|TRBJ2-5
CASSPSGVQTQYF
TGTGCCAGCAGTCCGAGCGGGGTGCAGACCCAGTACTTC
>TRBV29-1|TRBD1|few|TRBJ1-2
CSVKPSDRVGYTF
TGCAGCGTTAAACCTTCTGACAGGGTTGGCTACACCTTC
>TRBV20-1|NA|few|TRBJ2-7
CSARDQKGPYEQYF
TGCAGTGCTAGAGATCAGAAGGGCCCCTACGAGCAGTACTTC
>TRBV24-1|TRBD1|NA|TRBJ2-3
CATSDPGQAEYTQYF
TGTGCCACCAGTGACCCGGGACAGGCTGAATATACGCAGTATTTT
>TRBV7-2|NA|NA|TRBJ1-3
CASSLTGNTIYF
TGTGCCAGCAGCTTAACCGGAAACACCATATATTTT
>TRBV2|NA|many|TRBJ1-4
CASINPTAKGEKLFF
TGTGCCAGCATTAACCCGACAGCGAAGGGTGAAAAACTGTTTTTT
>TRBV30|NA|once|TRBJ2-7
CAWSVGLYSNSSSYEQYF
TGTGCCTGGAGTGTAGGGTTGTACAGTAACTCGAGCTCCTACGAGCAGTACTTC
>TRBV29-1|NA|NA|TRBJ1-5
CSVVMGGSNQPQHF
TGCAGCGTTGTAATGGGGGGGAGCAATCAGCCCCAGCATTTT
>TRBV28|NA|few|TRBJ2-7
CASRPRQYEQYF
TGTGCCAGCAGACCGAGGCAATACGAGCAGTACTTC
>TRBV19|NA|NA|TRBJ2-5
CAGSPGEPQESQYF
TGTGCCGGTAGTCCCGGGGAACCGCAAGAGTCCCAGTACTTC
>TRBV7-8|TRBD1|many|TRBJ1-4
CASSSGTGDEKLFF
TGTGCCAGCAGCTCCGGGACAGGGGACGAAAAACTGTTTTTT
>TRBV30|TRBD2|NA|TRBJ2-2
CAWSVRLGGSGTGELFF
TGTGCCTGGAGTGTACGCCTGGGCGGGAGTGGGACCGGGGAGCTGTTTTTT
>TRBV7-2|NA|NA|TRBJ2-7
CASSQDGAGEQYF
TGTGCCAGCAGCCAAGATGGGGCAGGCGAGCAGTACTTC
>TRBV2|NA|NA|TRBJ2-7
CASSYTEYEQYF
TGTGCCAGCAGTTACACAGAGTACGAGCAGTACTTC
>TRBV6-5|NA|NA|TRBJ2-3
CASGVGSRGDTQYF
TGTGCCAGCGGGGTCGGGAGTCGTGGTGATACGCAGTATTTT
>TRBV19|TRBD1|NA|TRBJ1-6
CASRLGPGQVNGYNSPLHF
TGTGCCAGTAGATTGGGTCCGGGACAGGTGAACGGGTATAATTCACCCCTCCACTTT
>TRBV20-1|TRBD1|few|TRBJ1-6
CSATEGQNNSPLHF
TGCAGTGCTACAGAGGGACAGAATAATTCACCCCTCCACTTT